These 23 T cell receptor beta chains came from one sample sequenced in a study of blood T cell repertoires in COVID-19. The assay was immunoSEQ multiplex PCR, and TCRdb's table has in-frame clones only and misses some. The sample lists some 180,000 clones, less than 90% occurring once. Sequenced input: PBMCs or T cells enriched from blood (not recorded which). The source of these receptors is a woman aged 25 to 45 who had been exposed to COVID-19.

This clone was detected once. The chain uses TRBV3-1 (or the pseudogene TRBV3-2) and TRBJ1-1, with 9 bases matching TRBD1. Looked up from germline, CDR1 is LGHDT and CDR2 is YNNKEL (reference sequence). V lost 0 bases and J lost 12; bases outside the gene matches: 8. This CDR3 is 14 amino acids long. The CDR3 spells CASSQDVPQGATFF. CDR3 sequence (DNA): TGTGCCAGCAGCCAAGATGTACCACAGGGGGCAACTTTCTTT.

The chain combines TRBV7-2 with TRBJ1-2; the match to TRBD1 covers 7 bases. The germline CDR1 and CDR2 sequences are SGHTA and FQGNSA. The CDR3 runs to 16 residues. The V gene end was trimmed by 5 bases and the J gene end by 3 bases; junction bases not matched to a gene: 12. The chain's CDR3 is CASSETGQRSYYGYTF. The CDR3 DNA sequence: TGTGCCAGCAGCGAGACGGGACAGCGGAGTTACTATGGCTACACCTTC.

The rearrangement links TRBV7-9 to TRBJ2-3, with 7 positions matching TRBD2. Trimming cost V 5 bases and J 0 bases; bases outside gene matches: 11. The CDR3 is made up of 17 amino acids. Germline V gene lookup returns CDR1 SEHNR and CDR2 FQNEAQ (reference sequence). Written as DNA, the CDR3 is TGTGCCAGCAGCGATCCTAAGCGGGGATTTAGCACAGATACGCAGTATTTT. Protein sequence: CASSDPKRGFSTDTQYF.

This sequence joins TRBV29-1 and TRBJ2-3; D possibly corresponds to TRBD1 (6 bases). V dropped 4 bases and J dropped 7 bases, with 15 bases sitting between them. The CDR3 consists of 13 residues. The V gene's germline CDR1 is SQVTM and CDR2 ANQGSEA. The chain's CDR3 is CSVAPRQVNTQYF. The CDR3 DNA follows: TGCAGCGTTGCCCCCCGACAGGTCAATACGCAGTATTTT.

The chain carries TRBV2 and TRBJ2-3, with TRBD1 matching 9 bases. The CDR3 is 14 residues long. Trimming removed 7 bases from V and 4 bases from J; junction bases left unmatched: 6. Germline V CDR1 and CDR2: SNHLY, FYNNEI. CDR3 loop: CASTWDRVSDTQYF. The CDR3 bases are TGTGCCAGCACATGGGACAGGGTTTCAGATACGCAGTATTTT.

This clone has just a few counts. The chain combines TRBV5-1 with TRBJ2-1, with 10 bases fitting TRBD1. With V trimmed by 4 bases and J by 8 bases, 12 bases remained unmatched. The germline gives CDR1 SGHRS, CDR2 YFSETQ. CDR3 size: 16 residues. In nucleotides, the CDR3 is TGCGCCAGCAGCCAGAGCCGACAGGGGGCGCGAGATGAGCAGTTCTTC. It encodes CASSQSRQGARDEQFF.

The chain has TRBV19 and TRBJ1-1, with a tentative D call TRBD1 (5 bases). This CDR3 is 14 amino acids long. V was trimmed by 9 bases and J by 6 bases, leaving 20 bases between them. Germline CDR1 and CDR2: LNHDA and SQIVND (reference sequence). The CDR3 protein is CASLPGLINSEAFF. The DNA for the CDR3 is TGTGCCAGCTTGCCAGGGCTTATCAACTCTGAAGCTTTCTTT.

This chain joins TRBV6-6 and TRBJ1-6; the match to TRBD1 covers 8 bases. This CDR3 contains 17 residues. The germline V gene encodes CDR1 MNHNY and CDR2 SVGAGI (reference sequence). The ends lost 5 bases at V and 2 bases at J; junction bases unmatched: 8. DNA of the CDR3: TGTGCCAGCAGTCCCGGACAGGGTTACCCCTATAATTCACCCCTCCACTTT. Translated, it gives CASSPGQGYPYNSPLHF.

J is TRBJ2-3 and V is TRBV5-1, with unresolved D. CDR1 SGHRS and CDR2 YFSETQ come from the germline V gene. V gave up 2 bases and J gave up 5 bases, with 3 bases separating them. The CDR3 totals 11 residues. The CDR3 sequence is CASSFLDTQYF. In DNA form, the CDR3 reads TGCGCCAGCAGCTTCCTAGATACGCAGTATTTT.

The chain joins TRBV7-2 to TRBJ1-2; possibly TRBD1 for D (6 bases). CDR1 is SGHTA and CDR2 is FQGNSA in the germline V gene. Trimming pared 8 bases from V and 2 bases from J, leaving 12 bases between. There are 13 residues in the CDR3. The CDR3 DNA sequence: TGTGCCAGCGGAGGACAGCCCAACTATGGCTACACCTTC. It yields the protein CASGGQPNYGYTF.

The chain combines TRBV7-9 with TRBJ1-1; D uncertain. The V gene's germline CDR1 is SEHNR and CDR2 FQNEAQ (reference sequence). This CDR3 spans 14 amino acids. The V end was cut by 4 bases, the J end by 0 bases, with 9 bases between. The CDR3 is CASSSRQVNTEAFF. The CDR3 DNA follows: TGTGCCAGCAGCTCCCGCCAGGTGAACACTGAAGCTTTCTTT.

The chain combines TRBV5-1 with TRBJ2-1; 12 bases are a match to TRBD2. Germline CDR1 SGHRS, CDR2 YFSETQ. The CDR3 covers 17 residues. Trimming removed 5 bases from V and 2 bases from J; junction bases left unmatched: 8. The CDR3 spells CASSRTSGDFTYNEQFF. In nucleotides, the CDR3 is TGCGCCAGCAGTAGGACTAGCGGGGACTTCACCTACAATGAGCAGTTCTTC. Full variable domain (remainder filled in from reference TRBV5-1 and TRBJ2-1): KAGVTQTPRYLIKTRGQQVTLSCSPISGHRSVSWYQQTPGQGLQFLFEYFSETQRNKGNFPGRFSGRQFSNSRSEMNVSTLELGDSALYLCASSRTSGDFTYNEQFFGPGTRLTVL.

The CDR3: CSATDGGDTEAFF. The DNA of the CDR3 is TGCAGTGCTACTGACGGGGGAGACACTGAAGCTTTCTTT. This chain uses TRBV20-1 with TRBJ1-1, with a possible D match to TRBD1 (5 bases). Trimming stripped 4 bases from V and 3 bases from J, with 12 bases between. This CDR3 has 13 residues. The germline V gene encodes CDR1 DFQATT and CDR2 SNEGSKA (reference sequence).

The chain employs TRBV9 and TRBJ2-5; no firm D call. CDR1 SGDLS and CDR2 YYNGEE come from the germline V gene. This CDR3 spans 13 amino acids. V dropped 3 bases and J dropped 0 bases, with 6 bases sitting between them. Here the CDR3 reads CASSGDNQETQYF. In DNA form, the CDR3 reads TGTGCCAGCAGCGGCGACAACCAAGAGACCCAGTACTTC.

This chain connects TRBV9 to TRBJ2-7, with a weak D call TRBD1 (6 bases). Germline CDR1 reads SGDLS; CDR2 reads YYNGEE. The CDR3 contains 12 residues. V lost 2 bases and J 6 bases, leaving 9 bases between the germline ends. The CDR3 loop is CASSVDSSEQYF. CDR3 coding DNA: TGTGCCAGCAGCGTGGACAGTAGCGAGCAGTACTTC.

The rearrangement uses TRBV3-1 (or the pseudogene TRBV3-2) and TRBJ1-5; D gene uncertain. Germline lookup yields CDR1 LGHDT and CDR2 YNNKEL (reference sequence). The length of the CDR3 is 13 residues. Trimming shortened V by 6 bases and J by 2 bases, and 8 bases separated the two germline ends. CDR3: CASSPGRNQPQHF. The CDR3 DNA sequence: TGTGCCAGCAGTCCCGGTCGCAATCAGCCCCAGCATTTT.

This clone was seen just once. The identical CDR3 is also encoded by other nucleotide sequences in the sample. The chain links TRBV30 to TRBJ1-5, with D tentatively TRBD1 (6 bases). The CDR3 loop spans 14 amino acids. V was shortened by 0 bases and J by 4 bases, with 10 bases between the two germline ends. CDR1 and CDR2 (germline): GTSNPN, SVGIG (reference sequence). CDR3: CAWSVARGNQPQHF. The CDR3 DNA reads TGTGCCTGGAGTGTGGCGAGGGGGAATCAGCCCCAGCATTTT.

The chain has TRBV19 and TRBJ1-5; tentatively, D is TRBD1 (6 bases). This CDR3 contains 14 residues. The germline V gene has CDR1 LNHDA and CDR2 SQIVND (reference sequence). The V and J ends lost 4 bases and 2 bases respectively, with 9 bases between them. The CDR3 nucleotides are TGTGCCAGTAGTAAGTGGACAGGCAATCAGCCCCAGCATTTT. Its protein is CASSKWTGNQPQHF.

CDR3 nucleotides: TGTGCCAGCAGCAAAACCGGGGGACGGGTCACTGAAGCTTTCTTT. Translated, it gives CASSKTGGRVTEAFF. This rearrangement joins TRBV21-1 to TRBJ1-1. TRBV21-1 is labeled a pseudogene. This CDR3 is 15 amino acids long.

The chain has TRBV18 and TRBJ1-5; D remains unclear. V lost 1 base and J 5 bases, leaving 12 bases between the germline ends. Looked up from germline, CDR1 is KGHSH and CDR2 is LQKENI. The CDR3 runs 15 residues. The CDR3 region has the DNA TGTGCCAGCTCACCACGAGCGGGTTGGGATCAGCCCCAGCATTTT. Translated: CASSPRAGWDQPQHF.

This clone was seen a handful of times. The chain combines TRBV11-2 with TRBJ2-7; D possibly corresponds to TRBD2 (5 bases). CDR1 is SGHAT and CDR2 is FQNNGV in the germline V gene. CDR3 length equals 17 residues. V gave up 0 bases and J gave up 0 bases, with 15 bases separating them. The CDR3 here is CASSLEFGYGSSYEQYF. CDR3 nucleotides: TGTGCCAGCAGCTTAGAGTTCGGATATGGGAGCTCCTACGAGCAGTACTTC.

The rearrangement links TRBV19 to TRBJ1-5; tentatively, D is TRBD1 (5 bases). The CDR3 totals 16 residues. Germline V gene sequence: CDR1 LNHDA, CDR2 SQIVND (reference sequence). Trimming took 6 bases from V and 4 from J, leaving 19 bases between them. Written as DNA, the CDR3 is TGTGCCAGTAGAGCGCGACAGTGGGGTGAGAATCAGCCCCAGCATTTT. It is translated as CASRARQWGENQPQHF.

The CDR3 nucleotides read TGCAGTGCTAGTACTCGGGGACTAGCGGGGGGGACTAGCACAGATACGCAGTATTTT. Protein sequence: CSASTRGLAGGTSTDTQYF. The J gene is TRBJ2-3, the V gene TRBV20-1, with 16 bases that match TRBD2. The CDR3 runs 19 residues. The junction had 9 bases not matched to a gene; V was cut back by 3 bases and J by 0 bases. The germline CDR1 and CDR2 sequences are DFQATT and SNEGSKA (reference sequence).